One T cell receptor beta chain is described in this entry. Trimming removed 5 bases from V and 2 bases from J, with 16 bases in between. The CDR3 is 15 residues long. Germline V gene data show CDR1 as SGHNT and CDR2 as YYREEE (reference sequence). This sample was taken from a study of blood T cell repertoires in COVID-19. Sequencing used immunoSEQ multiplex PCR; TCRdb keeps in-frame clones, though not all of them. The sample consists of under 300,000 clones, almost 85% of them appearing once. The source of this sequence is a man aged 40-49 years who had recovered from COVID-19. The chain joins TRBV5-4 to TRBJ1-1, with a possible D match to TRBD1 (6 bases). Sequencing used PBMCs or T cells enriched from blood (not recorded which). The CDR3 bases are TGTGCCAGCAGACCGGGGCAGGGGTCAAACACTGAAGCTTTCTTT. Translating gives CASRPGQGSNTEAFF.